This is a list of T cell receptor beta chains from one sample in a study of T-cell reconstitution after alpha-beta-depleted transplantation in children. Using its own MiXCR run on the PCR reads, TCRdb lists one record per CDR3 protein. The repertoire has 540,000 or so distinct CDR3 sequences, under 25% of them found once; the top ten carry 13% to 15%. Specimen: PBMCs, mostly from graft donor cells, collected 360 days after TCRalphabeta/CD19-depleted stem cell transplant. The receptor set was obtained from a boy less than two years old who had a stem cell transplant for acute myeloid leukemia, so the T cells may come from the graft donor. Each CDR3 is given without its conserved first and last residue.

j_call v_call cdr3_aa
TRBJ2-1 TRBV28 ASSLEDSTYNEQF
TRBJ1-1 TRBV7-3 ATRPQGNRLSSEAF
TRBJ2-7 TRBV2 ASSVRIPRPEQY
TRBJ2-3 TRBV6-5 ASSYQGGGGTDTQY
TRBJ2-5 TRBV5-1 ASSWRSFETQY
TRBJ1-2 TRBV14 ASSQELTYGYT
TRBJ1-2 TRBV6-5 ASSYLGQNGYT
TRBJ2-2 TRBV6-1 ASSESRTNTGELF
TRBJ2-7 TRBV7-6 ASSLAAEGTTLYEQY
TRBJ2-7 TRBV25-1 ASSESVGEQY
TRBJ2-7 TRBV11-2 ASMGTGNSYEQY
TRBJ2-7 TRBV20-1 SALRGEQY
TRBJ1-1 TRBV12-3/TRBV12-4 ASSFQRAEAF
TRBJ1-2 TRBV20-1 SASQPSREGYT
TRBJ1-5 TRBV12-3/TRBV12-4 ASSLVRQPQH
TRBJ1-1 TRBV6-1 ASKGMYTEAF
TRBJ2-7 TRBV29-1 SVETQGLGEQY
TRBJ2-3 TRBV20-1 SAVGGGYPTDTQY
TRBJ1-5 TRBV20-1 SAREGRLGQPQH
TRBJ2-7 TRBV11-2 ASSLETSPAYEQY
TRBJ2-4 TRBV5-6 ASSLGSFQNIQY
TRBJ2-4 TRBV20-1 SARESKAKNIQY
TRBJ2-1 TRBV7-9 ASSWAGASYNEQF
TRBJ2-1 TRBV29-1 SVEGGLNNEQF
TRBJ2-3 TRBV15 ATSRWREIADTQY
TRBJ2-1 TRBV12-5 ASGLEPTTPHEQF